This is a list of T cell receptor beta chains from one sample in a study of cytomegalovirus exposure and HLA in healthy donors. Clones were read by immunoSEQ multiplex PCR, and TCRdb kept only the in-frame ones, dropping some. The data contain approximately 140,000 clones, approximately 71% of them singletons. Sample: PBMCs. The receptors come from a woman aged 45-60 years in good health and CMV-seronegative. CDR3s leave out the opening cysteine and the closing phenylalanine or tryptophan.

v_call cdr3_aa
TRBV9 ASSRRRDSGNTIY
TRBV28 ASSVDSNYGYT
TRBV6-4 ASSDSTGGGDGYT
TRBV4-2 ASSQEMFGGSTDTQY
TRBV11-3 ASSLGGDRLYNEQF
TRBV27 ASSFSGVGGNTIY
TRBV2 ASSDVGRGDSYEQY
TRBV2 ASKVRVPAPNEQF
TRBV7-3 ASSSRGGLDNEQF
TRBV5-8 ASSQGQASTYEQY
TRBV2 ASSAVAVAGGDEKLF
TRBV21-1 ASSYPLDTRSGEQY
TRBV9 ASSSRDISGNTIY